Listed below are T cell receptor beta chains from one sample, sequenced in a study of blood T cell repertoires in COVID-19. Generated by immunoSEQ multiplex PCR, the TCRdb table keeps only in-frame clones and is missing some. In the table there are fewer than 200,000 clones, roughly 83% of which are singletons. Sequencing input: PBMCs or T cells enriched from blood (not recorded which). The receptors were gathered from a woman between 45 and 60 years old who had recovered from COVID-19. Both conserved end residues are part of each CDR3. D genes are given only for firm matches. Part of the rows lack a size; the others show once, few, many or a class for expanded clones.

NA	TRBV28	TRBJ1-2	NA	TGTGCCAGTTTTGCGGAATCCGTGGCTAACTATGGCTACACCTTC	CASFAESVANYGYTF
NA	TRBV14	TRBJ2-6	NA	TGTGCCAGCAGCCAAGAAGGGGAGGCCGGGGCCAACGTCCTGACTTTC	CASSQEGEAGANVLTF
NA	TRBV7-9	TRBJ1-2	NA	TGTGCCAGCACCATAGGAGCTAACTATGGCTACACCTTC	CASTIGANYGYTF
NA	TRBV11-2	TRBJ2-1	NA	TGTGCCAGCAGCTACAGGGCTAGCGGTAAGGAGATGATCAATGAGCAGTTCTTC	CASSYRASGKEMINEQFF
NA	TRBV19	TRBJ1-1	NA	TGTGCCAGTAGTATTCAGGGTTCGGCCACTGAAGCTTTCTTT	CASSIQGSATEAFF
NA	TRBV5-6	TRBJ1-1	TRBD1	TGTGCCAGCAGCTTGGCCGGGACAGGGGGGACTGAAGCTTTCTTT	CASSLAGTGGTEAFF
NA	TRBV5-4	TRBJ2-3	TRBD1	TGTGCCAGCAGCTGGGACAGGGGAGTGGATACGCAGTATTTT	CASSWDRGVDTQYF
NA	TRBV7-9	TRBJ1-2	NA	TGTGCCAGCAGCCAGTGGGGCCAGGGGACCTATGGCTACACCTTC	CASSQWGQGTYGYTF
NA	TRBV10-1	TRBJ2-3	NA	TGCGCCAGCAGTGAGTCGGAGGTTACGCAGTATTTT	CASSESEVTQYF
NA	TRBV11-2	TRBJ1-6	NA	TGTGCCAGCGAAGGGGAGGGGATGCCCTATAATTCACCCCTCCACTTT	CASEGEGMPYNSPLHF
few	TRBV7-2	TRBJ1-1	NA	TGTGCCAGCAGCTTTGGCGACAGAAGGAACACTGAAGCTTTCTTT	CASSFGDRRNTEAFF
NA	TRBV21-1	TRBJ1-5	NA	TGTGCCAGCAGCGCACCGGGACAGGGTTGGAGCAATCAGCCCCAGCATTTT	CASSAPGQGWSNQPQHF
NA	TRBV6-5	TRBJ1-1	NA	TGTGCCAGCGTAGACAGGCTCAGCACTGAAGCTTTCTTT	CASVDRLSTEAFF
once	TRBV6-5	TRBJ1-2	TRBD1	TGTGCCAGCAAAGAAGGGGGACAGTTCTACGGCTACACCTTC	CASKEGGQFYGYTF
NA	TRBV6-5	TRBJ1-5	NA	TGTGCCAGCAAAGGGGCGCTTAATCAGCCCCAGCATTTT	CASKGALNQPQHF
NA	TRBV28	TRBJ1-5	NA	TGTGCCAGCAGCCCCGGGGGGCGGGGGAGCAATCAGCCCCAGCATTTT	CASSPGGRGSNQPQHF
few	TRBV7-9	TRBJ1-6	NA	TGTGCCAGCAGCCCGCGGGAGGGGATCTCACCCCTCCACTTT	CASSPREGISPLHF
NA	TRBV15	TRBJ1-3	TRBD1	TGTGCCACCAGCAGAGGAGGGACAGGGGCTGGAAACACCATATATTTT	CATSRGGTGAGNTIYF
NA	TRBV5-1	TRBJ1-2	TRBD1	TGCGCCAGCAGCTTGACAGGGGGCCACGCTAACTATGGCTACACCTTC	CASSLTGGHANYGYTF
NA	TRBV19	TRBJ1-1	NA	TGTGCCAGTACCTTGGACAAGAACACTGAAGCTTTCTTT	CASTLDKNTEAFF
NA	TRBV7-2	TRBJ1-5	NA	TGTGCCAGCAGCCCCCTGGGAGAGCCCCAGCATTTT	CASSPLGEPQHF
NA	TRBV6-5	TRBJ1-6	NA	TGTGCCATTTTAACCGACAGTCTTAATTCACCCCTCCACTTT	CAILTDSLNSPLHF
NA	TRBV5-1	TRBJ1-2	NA	TGCGCCAGCAGCCTCCGGCAAGGAGAAGGCGGCTACACCTTC	CASSLRQGEGGYTF